This T cell receptor beta chain came from a study of OX40 agonist ivuxolimab in advanced cancers. Data came from immunoSEQ multiplex PCR; TCRdb stores just in-frame clones and leaves some out. The sample includes 45,000 or so clones, more than 70% seen only once; the top ten take roughly 8.4%. If patients had autoimmune disease history or systemic immunosuppression, they were excluded. This CDR3 contains 14 residues. Germline CDR1 and CDR2: SGHTA and FQGTGA. J lost 6 bases, V lost 5 bases, and 7 bases had no gene match. Sequences were derived from CD4+ or CD8+ T cells sorted from blood, sampled in a trial of the OX40 agonist ivuxolimab. This TCR derives from an adult with an advanced solid tumor such as melanoma, head and neck, liver or kidney cancer. The rearrangement joins TRBV7-3 to TRBJ2-3; 8 bases are a match to TRBD1. CDR3 amino acids: CASSRQGHGDTQYF. The CDR3 nucleotides are TGTGCCAGCAGCCGACAGGGGCACGGCGATACGCAGTATTTT. The full variable domain, rest sourced from reference TRBV7-3 and TRBJ2-3, is GAGVSQTPSNKVTEKGKYVELRCDPISGHTALYWYRQSLGQGPEFLIYFQGTGAADDSGLPNDRFFAVRPEGSVSTLKIQRTERGDSAVYLCASSRQGHGDTQYFGPGTRLTVL.